This T cell receptor beta chain is from a study of CD8 T cells in ankylosing spondylitis. TCRdb redid the calling of the 5' RACE reads with MiXCR, one entry per CDR3 protein. The table shows 200,000 or so distinct CDR3 sequences, with 13% occurring only once. In its sample, this clonotype was seen many times. CDR3 length: 15 amino acids. The trim removed 1 base at V and 7 bases at J, leaving 7 bases unmatched. Per germline, CDR1 DFQATT and CDR2 SNEGSKA (reference sequence). The sequence came from a female donor with ankylosing spondylitis or in good health (not recorded which). This chain links TRBV20-1 with TRBJ1-1; TRBD1 matches at 12 bases. Sample: blood, either unsorted or a sorted T cell fraction (not recorded which). The CDR3 loop is CSARALGTGGLEAFF. DNA of the CDR3: TGCAGTGCTAGAGCCTTAGGGACAGGGGGCCTTGAAGCTTTCTTT.